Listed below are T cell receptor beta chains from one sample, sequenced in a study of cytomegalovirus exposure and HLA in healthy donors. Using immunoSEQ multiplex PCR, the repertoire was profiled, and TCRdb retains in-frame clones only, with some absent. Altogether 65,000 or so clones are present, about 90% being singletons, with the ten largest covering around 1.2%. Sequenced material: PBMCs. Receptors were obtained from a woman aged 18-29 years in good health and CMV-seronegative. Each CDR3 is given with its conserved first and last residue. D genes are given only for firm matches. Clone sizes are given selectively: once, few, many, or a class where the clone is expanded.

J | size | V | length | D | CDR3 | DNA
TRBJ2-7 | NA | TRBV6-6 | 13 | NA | CASSAGSSYEQYF | TGTGCCAGCTCCGCCGGGAGCTCCTACGAGCAGTACTTC
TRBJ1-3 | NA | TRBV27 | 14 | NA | CASKEGSSGNTIYF | TGTGCCAGTAAGGAGGGGAGCTCTGGAAACACCATATATTTT
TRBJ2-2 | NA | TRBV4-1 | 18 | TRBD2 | CASSQEFGLATNTGELFF | TGCGCCAGCAGCCAAGAGTTTGGACTAGCGACGAACACCGGGGAGCTGTTTTTT
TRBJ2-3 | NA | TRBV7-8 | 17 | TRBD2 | CASSLLILAGSTDTQYF | TGTGCCAGCAGCCTCCTGATATTAGCGGGGTCGACAGATACGCAGTATTTT
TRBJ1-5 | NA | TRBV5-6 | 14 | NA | CASSLGSGHQPQHF | TGTGCCAGCAGCTTGGGAAGCGGACATCAGCCCCAGCATTTT
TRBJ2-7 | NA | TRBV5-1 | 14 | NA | CASSRDGSSYEQYF | TGCGCCAGCAGCAGGGACGGGAGCTCCTACGAGCAGTACTTC
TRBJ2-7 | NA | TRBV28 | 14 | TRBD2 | CASSSRVRGGEQYF | TGTGCCAGCAGTTCCAGGGTTCGGGGGGGCGAGCAGTACTTC
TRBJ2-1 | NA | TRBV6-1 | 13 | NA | CASSEEGVGEQFF | TGTGCCAGCAGTGAAGAAGGGGTGGGTGAGCAGTTCTTC
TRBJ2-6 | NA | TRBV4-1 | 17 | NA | CASSQGDMSSGANVLTF | TGCGCCAGCAGCCAGGGGGACATGAGCTCTGGGGCCAACGTCCTGACTTTC
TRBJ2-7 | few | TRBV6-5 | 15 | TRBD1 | CASSYSDRQGPEQYF | TGTGCCAGCAGTTACTCCGACCGACAGGGCCCAGAGCAGTACTTC
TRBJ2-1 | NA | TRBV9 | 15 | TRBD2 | CASSRSGSSYNEQFF | TGTGCCAGCAGCAGAAGCGGGAGCTCCTACAATGAGCAGTTCTTC
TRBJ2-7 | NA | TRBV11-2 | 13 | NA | CASSLDRAYEQYF | TGTGCCAGCAGCTTAGACAGGGCCTACGAGCAGTACTTC
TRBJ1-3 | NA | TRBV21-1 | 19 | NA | CASSTPTGDATPEGNTIYF | TGTGCCAGCAGCACGCCGACAGGGGATGCCACGCCAGAAGGAAACACCATATATTTT
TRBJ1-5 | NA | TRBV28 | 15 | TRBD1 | CASSQLQGQGQPQHF | TGTGCCAGCAGTCAATTACAGGGGCAAGGTCAGCCCCAGCATTTT
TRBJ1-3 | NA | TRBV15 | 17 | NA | CATSRDLGQSPGNTIYF | TGTGCCACCAGCAGAGATCTGGGGCAAAGCCCTGGAAACACCATATATTTT
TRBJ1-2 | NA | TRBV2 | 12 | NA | CASSSTGGGYTF | TGTGCCAGCAGCTCGACGGGGGGGGGCTACACCTTC
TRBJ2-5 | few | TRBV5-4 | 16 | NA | CASSLGTRETGETQYF | TGTGCCAGCAGCTTGGGGACCAGGGAAACTGGAGAGACCCAGTACTTC
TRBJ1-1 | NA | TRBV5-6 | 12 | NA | CASSLGDTEAFF | TGTGCCAGCAGCTTGGGCGACACTGAAGCTTTCTTT
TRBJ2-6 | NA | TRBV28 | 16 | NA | CASSLTEVSGANVLTF | TGTGCCAGCAGTCTCACCGAGGTCTCTGGGGCCAACGTCCTGACTTTC
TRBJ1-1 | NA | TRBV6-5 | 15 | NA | CASSRGGVANTEAFF | TGTGCCAGCAGCCGTGGGGGGGTTGCGAACACTGAAGCTTTCTTT